The 21 T cell receptor beta chains given below trace back to one sample, sequenced in a study of blood T cell repertoires in COVID-19. Assay used: immunoSEQ multiplex PCR; TCRdb lists only in-frame clones, some missing. The sample yields around 480,000 clones, approximately 90% seen once. The specimen was peripheral blood. Source of these receptors: a woman in her fifties or sixties with COVID-19, enrolled during active disease.

This clone came up a few times. The chain links TRBV10-3 to TRBJ1-3; 8 bases match TRBD1. Trimming removed 10 bases from V and 4 bases from J; junction bases left unmatched: 9. The CDR3 has 14 amino acids. CDR1 is ENHRY and CDR2 is SYGVKD in the germline V gene. For the CDR3, the DNA is TGTGCCACGTCTCAGGGGGCGCGAGGAAACACCATATATTTT. Its protein is CATSQGARGNTIYF.

V and J are TRBV30 and TRBJ2-5, with 8 bases aligning to TRBD2. The CDR3 sequence is 14 residues long. The germline CDR1 and CDR2 sequences are GTSNPN and SVGIG (reference sequence). Trimming removed 0 bases from V and 7 bases from J; junction bases left unmatched: 7. The CDR3 sequence is CAWSVGLGGGTQYF. DNA of the CDR3: TGTGCCTGGAGTGTAGGACTCGGGGGGGGGACCCAGTACTTC.

This clone is a singleton in its sample. This rearrangement joins TRBV9 to TRBJ2-5, with D tentatively TRBD1 (6 bases). Germline lookup yields CDR1 SGDLS and CDR2 YYNGEE. V was shortened by 3 bases and J by 3 bases, with 24 bases between the two germline ends. The CDR3 contains 18 residues. As DNA, the CDR3 is TGTGCCAGCAGCGCCAATCTTTACAGGGCAATGGAGGAAGAGACCCAGTACTTC. Its protein product is CASSANLYRAMEEETQYF.

J is TRBJ2-2 and V is TRBV30; perhaps TRBD1 as D (6 bases). Germline lookup yields CDR1 GTSNPN and CDR2 SVGIG (reference sequence). The CDR3 has 15 amino acids. Trimming shortened V by 6 bases and J by 0 bases, and 14 bases separated the two germline ends. Here the CDR3 reads CACSFGTPNTGELFF. The DNA of the CDR3 is TGTGCCTGCTCATTCGGGACACCGAACACCGGGGAGCTGTTTTTT.

The J gene is TRBJ2-7, the V gene TRBV19, with no clear D. This CDR3 spans 13 amino acids. Germline CDR1 LNHDA, CDR2 SQIVND (reference sequence). Trimming removed 5 bases from V and 1 base from J, with 9 bases in between. In nucleotides, the CDR3 is TGTGCCAGTAGTTCGCAGGCTTCCTACGAGCAGTACTTC. It codes for CASSSQASYEQYF. Filled out from reference TRBV19 and TRBJ2-7, the complete variable domain reads DGGITQSPKYLFRKEGQNVTLSCEQNLNHDAMYWYRQDPGQGLRLIYYSQIVNDFQKGDIAEGYSVSREKKESFPLTVTSAQKNPTAFYLCASSSQASYEQYFGPGTRLTVT.

This rearrangement joins TRBV2 to TRBJ1-1; the match to TRBD1 covers 7 bases. The V gene end was trimmed by 7 bases and the J gene end by 7 bases; junction bases not matched to a gene: 9. Germline CDR1 SNHLY, CDR2 FYNNEI. This CDR3 is built from 13 residues. The DNA for the CDR3 is TGTGCCAGCAAGGGGGCCAGGGGGGATGAAGCTTTCTTT. Protein: CASKGARGDEAFF.

On this clone: Other DNA sequences from this sample encode an identical CDR3 as well. This chain joins TRBV2 and TRBJ1-2, with 7 positions matching TRBD1. Germline V gives CDR1 SNHLY, CDR2 FYNNEI. The CDR3 has 12 residues. V gave up 6 bases and J gave up 4 bases; unmatched junction bases: 2. CDR3 bases: TGTGCCAGCAGGGCAGGGGGCTATGGCTACACCTTC. Translating it yields CASRAGGYGYTF.

The V call is TRBV19, the J call TRBJ2-1; tentative D call: TRBD2 (5 bases). The germline V gene has CDR1 LNHDA and CDR2 SQIVND (reference sequence). Trimming pared 7 bases from V and 0 bases from J, leaving 13 bases between. The CDR3 extends over 15 amino acids. The DNA of the CDR3 is TGTGCCAGTAAGGGAGTGTGGAGCTCCTACAATGAGCAGTTCTTC. Translation gives CASKGVWSSYNEQFF.

The CDR3 sequence: CAWSVPMNTEAFF. For the CDR3, the DNA is TGTGCCTGGAGTGTACCTATGAACACTGAAGCTTTCTTT. The chain carries TRBV30 and TRBJ1-1; unclear D gene. Trimming stripped 0 bases from V and 0 bases from J, with 5 bases between. The CDR3 extends over 13 amino acids. Germline V gene data show CDR1 as GTSNPN and CDR2 as SVGIG (reference sequence).

The V and J genes are TRBV27 and TRBJ1-5; tentative D call: TRBD1 (6 bases). V shed 4 bases and J shed 16 bases, with 14 bases lying between them. The V gene's germline CDR1 is MNHEY and CDR2 SMNVEV (reference sequence). CDR3 length: 11 amino acids. The CDR3 here is CASSSTQGLHF. For the CDR3, the DNA is TGTGCCAGCAGTTCGACACAGGGTCTACATTTT.

Ten or more counts support this clone. This sequence joins TRBV30 and TRBJ1-2; D is unresolved. Per germline, CDR1 GTSNPN and CDR2 SVGIG (reference sequence). The CDR3 runs to 12 residues. Trimming removed 7 bases at V and 0 bases at J, with 9 bases between. The CDR3 DNA sequence: TGTGCCTTCCAGCGGACTAACTATGGCTACACCTTC. Protein product: CAFQRTNYGYTF.

This chain uses TRBV7-2 with TRBJ2-7; a possible D gene is TRBD1 (5 bases). This CDR3 has 14 amino acids. Trimming removed 4 bases from V and 6 bases from J, with 16 bases in between. The germline V gene has CDR1 SGHTA and CDR2 FQGNSA. The CDR3 here is CASSSSQGEREQYF. CDR3 sequence (DNA): TGTGCCAGCAGCTCGAGCCAGGGCGAACGCGAGCAGTACTTC.

This clone has a single count. The genes are TRBV19 and TRBJ2-5, with TRBD2 as a possible D gene (5 bases). Looked up from germline, CDR1 is LNHDA and CDR2 is SQIVND (reference sequence). V was clipped by 7 bases and J by 5 bases, with 11 bases between them. The CDR3 totals 12 residues. The CDR3 reads CASKASTETQYF. CDR3 nucleotides: TGTGCCAGTAAGGCTAGCACCGAGACCCAGTACTTC.

The chain is built from TRBV7-2 and TRBJ1-3; D may be TRBD1 (5 bases). The CDR3 loop spans 16 amino acids. Germline-derived CDR1 and CDR2 are SGHTA and FQGNSA. The V end lost 3 bases, the J end lost 0 bases, and 12 bases lay between the germline ends. Written as DNA, the CDR3 is TGTGCCAGCAGCTTCGCAGGGATTGCCTCTGGAAACACCATATATTTT. As protein: CASSFAGIASGNTIYF.

This chain uses TRBV27 with TRBJ1-4; tentative D call: TRBD1 (6 bases). Germline assignment: CDR1 MNHEY and CDR2 SMNVEV (reference sequence). CDR3 length: 16 residues. V was clipped by 4 bases and J by 8 bases, with 20 bases between them. The CDR3: CASSYFGGRGLEKLFF. The DNA of the CDR3 is TGTGCCAGCAGTTATTTTGGAGGCAGGGGATTAGAAAAACTGTTTTTT. Looking up the rest from reference TRBV27 and TRBJ1-4 gives the full variable domain: EAQVTQNPRYLITVTGKKLTVTCSQNMNHEYMSWYRQDPGLGLRQIYYSMNVEVTDKGDVPEGYKVSRKEKRNFPLILESPSPNQTSLYFCASSYFGGRGLEKLFFGSGTQLSVL.

Concerning this clone: Other DNA variants within this sample encode the same CDR3. The J gene is TRBJ2-3, the V gene TRBV7-2, with 11 bases aligning to TRBD1. V lost 6 bases and J lost 5; bases outside the gene matches: 4. Germline loops: CDR1 SGHTA, CDR2 FQGNSA. The CDR3 length is 14 residues. DNA of the CDR3: TGTGCCAGCAGTCTGGACAGGGGGCGAGATACGCAGTATTTT. This gives the protein CASSLDRGRDTQYF.

This clone was observed a handful of times. The chain couples TRBV3-1 (or the pseudogene TRBV3-2) to TRBJ2-7, with a weak D call TRBD2 (5 bases). The CDR3 is made up of 16 amino acids. V lost 3 bases to trimming and J lost 2 bases, with 17 bases between them. CDR1 and CDR2 from the germline V gene are LGHDT and YNNKEL (reference sequence). The CDR3 spells CASSHGSSSGTYEQYF. DNA for the CDR3: TGTGCCAGCAGCCACGGGTCGTCCAGCGGCACCTACGAGCAGTACTTC.

The chain combines TRBV28 with TRBJ1-1, with TRBD1 matching 11 bases. The germline gives CDR1 MDHEN, CDR2 SYDVKM. V shed 6 bases, J shed 5 bases, and the junction held 11 bases outside the gene matches. This CDR3 has 16 amino acids. Here the CDR3 reads CASRALTGTGGTEAFF. Here the CDR3 DNA reads TGTGCCAGCAGGGCACTTACCGGGACAGGGGGAACTGAAGCTTTCTTT.

The rearrangement joins TRBV3-1 (or the pseudogene TRBV3-2) to TRBJ1-6; TRBD1 might be the D (5 bases). Germline V gives CDR1 LGHDT, CDR2 YNNKEL (reference sequence). There are 12 residues in the CDR3. Deletions cut 3 bases from V and 15 bases from J, with 12 bases between. The CDR3 sequence: CASSHGRGFLHF. CDR3 DNA sequence: TGTGCCAGCAGCCATGGGCGGGGGTTCCTCCACTTT.

This clone was recorded only once. An end of the junction does not agree with germline; a read error may underlie this. The chain has TRBV15 and TRBJ1-5; 9 bases are a match to TRBD1. The CDR3 contains 14 residues. The germline CDR1 and CDR2 sequences are LNHNV and YYDKDF (reference sequence). DNA of the CDR3: TGTGCCACCAGCAGCCAAACCTCTCCGGGACAGGGTTATTTT. This gives the protein CATSSQTSPGQGYF. Combining the CDR3 with reference TRBV15 and TRBJ1-5 gives the whole variable domain DAMVIQNPRYQVTQFGKPVTLSCSQTLNHNVMYWYQQKSSQAPKLLFHYYDKDFNNEADTPDNFQSRRPNTSFCFLDIRSPGLGDTAMYLCATSSQTSPGQGYFGDGTRLSIL.

The chain carries TRBV2 and TRBJ1-4, with TRBD1 matching 7 bases. The CDR3 consists of 14 residues. Germline CDR1 is SNHLY and CDR2 is FYNNEI. V gave up 4 bases and J gave up 4 bases; unmatched junction bases: 3. CDR3 nucleotide sequence: TGTGCCAGCAGTGGGACAGGCTTTAATGAAAAACTGTTTTTT. Its translation: CASSGTGFNEKLFF.